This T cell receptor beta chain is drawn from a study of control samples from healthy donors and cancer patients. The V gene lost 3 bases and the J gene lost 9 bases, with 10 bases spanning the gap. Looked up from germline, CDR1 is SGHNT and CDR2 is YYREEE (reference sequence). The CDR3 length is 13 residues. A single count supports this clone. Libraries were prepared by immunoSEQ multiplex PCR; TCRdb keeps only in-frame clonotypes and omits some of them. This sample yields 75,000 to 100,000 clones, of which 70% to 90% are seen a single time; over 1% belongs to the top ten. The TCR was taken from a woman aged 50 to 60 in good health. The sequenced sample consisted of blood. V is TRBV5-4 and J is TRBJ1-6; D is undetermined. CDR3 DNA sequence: TGTGCCAGCAGCTCGGACCTGGGTTCACCCCTCCACTTT. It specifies CASSSDLGSPLHF.